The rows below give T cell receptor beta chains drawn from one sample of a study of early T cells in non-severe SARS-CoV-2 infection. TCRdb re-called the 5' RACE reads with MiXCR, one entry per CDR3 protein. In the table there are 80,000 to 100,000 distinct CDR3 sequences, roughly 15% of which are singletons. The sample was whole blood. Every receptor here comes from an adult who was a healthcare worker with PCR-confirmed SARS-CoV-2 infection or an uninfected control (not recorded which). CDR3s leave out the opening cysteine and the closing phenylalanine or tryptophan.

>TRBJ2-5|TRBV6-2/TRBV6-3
ASKRTDTRGETQY
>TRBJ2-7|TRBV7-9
ASSLGLAGGSYEQY
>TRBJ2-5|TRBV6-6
ASSYPTGTEETQY
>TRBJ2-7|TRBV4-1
ASSQEKGTSYEQY
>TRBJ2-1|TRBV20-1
SARGSYRSYNEQF
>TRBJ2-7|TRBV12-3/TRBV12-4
ASSVRDGVGEQY
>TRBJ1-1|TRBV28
ASSSPPPAF
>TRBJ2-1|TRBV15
ATSRAGQGRNEQF
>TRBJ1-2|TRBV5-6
ASSVTASYGYT
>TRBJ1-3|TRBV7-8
ASSPGDRPDLGNTIY
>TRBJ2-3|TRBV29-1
SVPVQTDTQY
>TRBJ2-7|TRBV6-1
ASSEELYEQY
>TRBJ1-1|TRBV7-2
ASSLYQANTEAF
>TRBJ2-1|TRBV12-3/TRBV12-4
ASSSGGGSEQF
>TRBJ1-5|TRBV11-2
ASSLAHGLGQPQH
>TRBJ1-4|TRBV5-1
ASGPGTGEEKLF
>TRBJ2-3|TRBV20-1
SARPVSGTLLSTDTQY
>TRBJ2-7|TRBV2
ASSEGVGLAVHEQY
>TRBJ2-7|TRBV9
ASNSGSSSYEQY
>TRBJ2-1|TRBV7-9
ASSFGNEQF
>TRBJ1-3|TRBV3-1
ASSHTAGQNSGNTIY
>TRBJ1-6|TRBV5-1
ASSLAGPGNSPLH